This T cell receptor (beta chain) was sequenced in a study of T cell responses to AZD1222 COVID-19 vaccine. About the research overall: Pooled together were second doses at about 4 or about 12 weeks. Study-wide findings and caveats: Females outnumbered males among donors, who were mostly white British; clonal diversity was possibly underestimated.

With regard to this clone: Its antigen is not known.

The method was immunoSEQ multiplex PCR; TCRdb's version includes in-frame clones alone and lacks a portion of them. Found here are around 130,000 clones, roughly 93% of them singletons; the top ten hold around 3.3%. The CDR3 runs 13 residues. The chain links TRBV21-1 to TRBJ1-2; the listed D gene, TRBD1, was not tested against the DNA. TRBV21-1 is assigned pseudogene status. The source is an adult in good health. The sequences come from peripheral blood, collected on day 0 of AZD1222 vaccination. This chain's CDR3 is CASSKRHTYGYTF. The CDR3 region has the DNA TGTGCCAGCAGCAAGCGACACACCTATGGCTACACCTTC.